Shown below are 30 T cell receptor beta chains from a single sample sequenced in a study of cytomegalovirus exposure and HLA in healthy donors. PCR used 60 Vbeta primers and 13 Jbeta primers. The data were produced by immunoSEQ multiplex PCR, yet TCRdb's version contains in-frame clones alone and is incomplete. The sample yields roughly 250,000 clones, just under 85% seen once. The sample comprised PBMCs. The receptors were sampled from a middle-aged woman in good health and CMV-seropositive.

This clone was detected only a few times. V gene TRBV6-5 combines with J gene TRBJ2-2; 7 bases match TRBD2. From germline, CDR1 is MNHEY and CDR2 SVGAGI. The CDR3 has 15 amino acids. Trimming took 4 bases from V and 0 from J; bases not matched to a gene: 2. CDR3 protein: CASSFTSANTGELFF. The CDR3 coding sequence is TGTGCCAGCAGTTTTACTAGCGCGAACACCGGGGAGCTGTTTTTT.

This clone was observed a few times. This chain connects TRBV9 to TRBJ1-1; D is uncertain. V lost 1 base and J 5 bases, leaving 9 bases between the germline ends. The CDR3 contains 13 residues. Germline V CDR1 and CDR2: SGDLS, YYNGEE. This chain's CDR3 is CASSVHGGTEAFF. The CDR3 region has the DNA TGTGCCAGCAGCGTACATGGCGGGACTGAAGCTTTCTTT.

The rearrangement joins TRBV6-5 to TRBJ1-2; TRBD1 matches 8 bases. The CDR3 has 13 residues. The J segment lost 7 bases and the V segment lost 3 bases, leaving 4 bases of the junction unmatched. Germline loops: CDR1 MNHEY, CDR2 SVGAGI. The CDR3 sequence: CASSYRTGFGYTF. Written as DNA, the CDR3 is TGTGCCAGCAGTTATAGGACAGGGTTTGGCTACACCTTC.

The rearrangement links TRBV11-1 to TRBJ2-3; D gene ambiguous. The CDR3 runs 12 residues. The ends were cut back, 5 bases at V and 4 bases at J, with 7 bases in the middle. CDR1 and CDR2 (germline): SGHAT, FQDESV (reference sequence). The CDR3 DNA is TGTGCCAGCAGCCTGAGCTCAGATACGCAGTATTTT. Its protein product is CASSLSSDTQYF.

V usage is TRBV5-4 and J usage is TRBJ1-2; D might be TRBD1 (5 bases). From germline, CDR1 is SGHNT and CDR2 YYREEE (reference sequence). The CDR3 runs 16 residues. Trimming removed 6 bases at V and 4 bases at J, with 22 bases between. CDR3: CASTPATGPDFYGYTF. In nucleotides, the CDR3 is TGTGCCAGCACCCCCGCCACAGGACCCGACTTCTATGGCTACACCTTC.

This clone was seen a single time. The chain employs TRBV12-5 and TRBJ2-1; 12 positions match TRBD2. After removal of 5 bases from V and 3 bases from J, the junction contained 11 bases not matched to a gene. The CDR3 sequence is 18 residues long. From germline, CDR1 is LGHNT and CDR2 FRNRAP. The CDR3 nucleotides are TGTGCTAGTGGTCATTGGACTAGCGGGAAAGGGGGCTACAATGAGCAGTTCTTC. This encodes CASGHWTSGKGGYNEQFF.

CDR3 in amino acids: CSVEDRSGRASGANVLTF. In DNA, the CDR3 is TGCAGCGTTGAAGATCGGAGCGGGAGGGCCTCTGGGGCCAACGTCCTGACTTTC. The chain recombines TRBV29-1 with TRBJ2-6, with TRBD2 matching 10 bases. V lost 0 bases to trimming and J lost 0 bases; unmatched junction nucleotides: 5. The CDR3 sequence is 18 residues long. The V gene's germline CDR1 is SQVTM and CDR2 ANQGSEA.

Details on this clone: One end of the junction does not line up with germline, which may come from a read error. This rearrangement joins TRBV7-9 to TRBJ2-5; maybe TRBD1 (8 bases). Germline V gene lookup returns CDR1 SEHNR and CDR2 FQNEAQ (reference sequence). This CDR3 contains 18 residues. Here the CDR3 DNA reads TGTTCCAGCAGCTTAGTCGTTCGAACACAGGGGGGGTATGAGACCCAGTACTTC. As protein: CSSSLVVRTQGGYETQYF.

The genes are TRBV6-1 and TRBJ2-6, with 7 bases fitting TRBD1. The trim removed 2 bases at V and 1 base at J, leaving 11 bases unmatched. The length of the CDR3 is 19 residues. Germline CDR1 reads MNHNS; CDR2 reads SASEGT. The CDR3 DNA is TGTGCCAGCAGTGAAACGACAGGGACAATTTCTTCTGGGGCCAACGTCCTGACTTTC. As protein: CASSETTGTISSGANVLTF.

The V and J genes are TRBV7-8 and TRBJ1-2; D is perhaps TRBD1 (5 bases). The CDR3 is 16 residues long. V was shortened by 1 base and J by 7 bases, with 19 bases between the two germline ends. Germline loops: CDR1 SGHVS, CDR2 FQNEAQ. CDR3 sequence: CASSLDRWGRDGGYTF. As DNA, the CDR3 is TGTGCCAGCAGCTTAGATCGGTGGGGCAGGGATGGTGGCTACACCTTC.

The V and J genes are TRBV5-1 and TRBJ2-7; TRBD2 aligns across 10 bases. Germline V lookup: CDR1 SGHRS, CDR2 YFSETQ. J was trimmed by 3 bases and V by 0 bases; bases with no gene match: 15. The CDR3 totals 19 residues. Written as DNA, the CDR3 is TGCGCCAGCAGCTTGGGGGTCAGGGGCCTGACTAGCGGGTTCTACGAGCAGTACTTC. Encoded protein: CASSLGVRGLTSGFYEQYF.

The chain combines TRBV13 with TRBJ1-4; TRBD1 matches 7 bases. Germline trimming cut 3 bases from V and 5 bases from J; bases unmatched to any gene: 3. CDR3 size: 14 residues. Germline CDR1 is PRHDT and CDR2 is FYEKMQ (reference sequence). The CDR3 here is CASSFRGDNEKLFF. The CDR3, as DNA: TGTGCCAGCAGCTTCAGGGGGGACAATGAAAAACTGTTTTTT.

V and J are TRBV6-5 and TRBJ2-1; possibly TRBD2 for D (6 bases). Germline-derived CDR1 and CDR2 are MNHEY and SVGAGI. The CDR3 loop spans 15 amino acids. V lost 6 bases to trimming and J lost 0 bases, with 12 bases between them. Written as DNA, the CDR3 is TGTGCCAGCAGAAAAAGCGGGTACTCCTACAATGAGCAGTTCTTC. Its protein product is CASRKSGYSYNEQFF.

J is TRBJ2-3 and V is TRBV5-4, with a possible D match to TRBD2 (5 bases). The V end lost 4 bases, the J end lost 1 base, and 10 bases lay between the germline ends. This CDR3 region has 14 residues. Germline V CDR1 and CDR2: SGHNT, YYREEE (reference sequence). As DNA, the CDR3 is TGTGCCAGCAGCCTCCGGACTCGCACAGATACGCAGTATTTT. This codes for CASSLRTRTDTQYF.

The chain carries TRBV30 and TRBJ2-5; TRBD1 might be the D (5 bases). The V gene lost 4 bases and the J gene lost 2 bases, with 11 bases spanning the gap. CDR3 length equals 13 residues. CDR1 and CDR2 (germline): GTSNPN, SVGIG (reference sequence). The CDR3 DNA is TGTGCCTGGAAAGGGGCTAGGCAAGAGACCCAGTACTTC. Translating it yields CAWKGARQETQYF.

The rearrangement joins TRBV28 to TRBJ2-7, with 8 bases identical to TRBD1. The CDR3 is 14 residues long. CDR1 is MDHEN and CDR2 is SYDVKM in the germline V gene. Trimming took 2 bases from V and 4 from J; bases not matched to a gene: 4. CDR3 protein: CASSLGQGGYEQYF. DNA for the CDR3: TGTGCCAGCAGTTTAGGACAGGGAGGTTACGAGCAGTACTTC.

Written as DNA, the CDR3 is TGTGCCTGGAGTTTAACAGGCGTCCGTCAGCCCCAGCATTTT. It encodes CAWSLTGVRQPQHF. The V call is TRBV30, the J call TRBJ1-5; TRBD1 might be the D (5 bases). Germline CDR1 GTSNPN, CDR2 SVGIG (reference sequence). This CDR3 is built from 14 residues. V gave up 2 bases and J gave up 6 bases, with 14 bases separating them.

The gene calls are TRBV4-2 and TRBJ1-6, with 8 bases identical to TRBD1. Per the germline V gene, CDR1 is LGHNA and CDR2 is YNFKEQ. V trimming: 7 bases; J trimming: 10 bases; junction bases outside the gene matches: 12. This CDR3 region has 15 residues. The CDR3 is CASKGSGGAWSPLHF. The CDR3 DNA is TGTGCCAGCAAAGGATCAGGGGGCGCTTGGTCACCCCTCCACTTT.

The chain recombines TRBV5-4 with TRBJ2-3; 9 positions match TRBD2. The CDR3 runs to 17 residues. Germline trimming cut 0 bases from V and 5 bases from J; bases unmatched to any gene: 10. Looked up from germline, CDR1 is SGHNT and CDR2 is YYREEE (reference sequence). CDR3 sequence: CASSLALAGTMGDTQYF. The CDR3 bases are TGTGCCAGCAGCTTGGCGCTAGCGGGAACTATGGGAGATACGCAGTATTTT.

This clone has only one observation. This chain joins TRBV7-6 and TRBJ1-1; D is undetermined. Trimming cost V 3 bases and J 11 bases, with 16 bases left between them. Germline CDR1 SGHVS, CDR2 FNYEAQ. The CDR3 is made up of 13 amino acids. The CDR3, as DNA: TGTGCCAGCAGCTTGACGGAGGCTCGAGGGGCTTTCTTT. Its protein product is CASSLTEARGAFF. The whole variable domain, remainder taken from reference TRBV7-6 and TRBJ1-1, is GAGVSQSPRYKVTKRGQDVALRCDPISGHVSLYWYRQALGQGPEFLTYFNYEAQQDKSGLPNDRFSAERPEGSISTLTIQRTEQRDSAMYRCASSLTEARGAFFGQGTRLTVV.

V and J are TRBV5-6 and TRBJ1-2; the D gene is possibly TRBD1 (5 bases). In germline, CDR1 is SGHDT, CDR2 YYEEEE. The CDR3 covers 14 residues. V dropped 3 bases and J dropped 4 bases, with 13 bases sitting between them. The DNA of the CDR3 is TGTGCCAGCAGCTCCACGGGGGGAGGCTATGGCTACACCTTC. Amino acids: CASSSTGGGYGYTF.

The chain combines TRBV21-1 with TRBJ2-3; TRBD1 was called by the table and not checked on the DNA. TRBV21-1 is termed a pseudogene. The CDR3 sequence is 15 residues long. CDR3 in DNA: TGTGCCAGCAGCAAAGGCCCCAGTTTCACAGATACGCAGTATTTT. Amino acid sequence: CASSKGPSFTDTQYF.

The chain couples TRBV11-1 to TRBJ2-4; 7 bases fit TRBD2. Losses at the gene ends were 5 bases for V and 5 bases for J; bases not matched to a gene: 9. The CDR3 extends over 15 amino acids. Germline loops: CDR1 SGHAT, CDR2 FQDESV (reference sequence). For the CDR3, the DNA is TGTGCCAGCAGCCTGAATTTGGGAGGGGAAAACATTCAGTACTTC. Amino acid sequence: CASSLNLGGENIQYF.

The chain carries TRBV30 and TRBJ2-7; D is uncertain. Germline CDR1 GTSNPN, CDR2 SVGIG (reference sequence). V gave up 2 bases and J gave up 4 bases, with 6 bases separating them. This CDR3 region has 11 residues. CDR3 nucleotide sequence: TGTGCCTGGAGTCTGGCATACGAGCAGTACTTC. Translating gives CAWSLAYEQYF.

This clone appeared once. CDR3 nucleotide sequence: TGTGCCAGCAGCCTGACAGGTCCTGAAGCTTTCTTT. It translates to CASSLTGPEAFF. The V call is TRBV7-9, the J call TRBJ1-1, with D tentatively TRBD1 (6 bases). CDR1 is SEHNR and CDR2 is FQNEAQ in the germline V gene (reference sequence). The CDR3 spans 12 residues. V was trimmed by 5 bases and J by 6 bases, leaving 10 bases between them.

CDR3 bases: TGTGCCAGCAGTCCTGAAGGCCGAGGAAGCTATGGCTACACCTTC. Amino acid sequence: CASSPEGRGSYGYTF. J is TRBJ1-2 and V is TRBV25-1; D not resolved. Trimming took 5 bases from V and 4 from J, leaving 17 bases between them. Germline CDR1 reads MGHDK; CDR2 reads SYGVNS. The CDR3 has 15 residues.

This clone showed up just once. The chain couples TRBV5-1 to TRBJ2-1; 14 nucleotides align to TRBD2. Germline V gives CDR1 SGHRS, CDR2 YFSETQ. Unmatched junction bases numbered 9, after V lost 0 bases and J lost 1 base. The CDR3 spans 20 residues. Here the CDR3 reads CASSLAGGLAGGGSYNEQFF. The CDR3 DNA follows: TGCGCCAGCAGCTTGGCCGGTGGACTAGCGGGAGGAGGGTCCTACAATGAGCAGTTCTTC.

This clone was recorded once. The rearrangement links TRBV6-1 to TRBJ2-1; TRBD2 agrees at 7 bases. The V segment lost 6 bases and the J segment 7 bases; nucleotides outside the gene matches: 12. There are 15 residues in the CDR3. From germline, CDR1 is MNHNS and CDR2 SASEGT. The CDR3 DNA sequence: TGTGCCAGCAGGGCGGCTAGCGGAGGAGGGAATGAGCAGTTCTTC. It encodes CASRAASGGGNEQFF.

This chain links TRBV7-8 with TRBJ2-7; D is undetermined. V lost 3 bases, J lost 4 bases, and 10 bases lay in between. CDR1 and CDR2 (germline): SGHVS, FQNEAQ. This CDR3 is 13 amino acids long. CDR3 in amino acids: CASSLAYGYEQYF. The CDR3 DNA sequence: TGTGCCAGCAGCTTGGCGTACGGGTACGAGCAGTACTTC. Variable domain in full (rest from reference TRBV7-8 and TRBJ2-7): GAGVSQSPRYKVAKRGQDVALRCDPISGHVSLFWYQQALGQGPEFLTYFQNEAQLDKSGLPSDRFFAERPEGSVSTLKIQRTQQEDSAVYLCASSLAYGYEQYFGPGTRLTVT.

The rearrangement links TRBV27 to TRBJ2-1; 9 bases match TRBD1. There are 15 residues in the CDR3. Trimming removed 4 bases from V and 6 bases from J; junction bases left unmatched: 7. Germline CDR1 reads MNHEY; CDR2 reads SMNVEV (reference sequence). The CDR3 nucleotides read TGTGCCAGCAGTTCGCCGGGACAGGGATCCAATGAGCAGTTCTTC. Protein sequence: CASSSPGQGSNEQFF.